The 18 T cell receptor beta chains below were found in one sample sequenced in a study of cytomegalovirus exposure and HLA in healthy donors. PCR involved 60 Vbeta and 13 Jbeta primers. The protocol was immunoSEQ multiplex PCR, while the TCRdb copy is restricted to in-frame clones and leaves out a portion. The table has more than 110,000 clones, about 84% seen once. The sample was PBMCs. The receptors shown here come from a man between 50 and 59 years old in good health and CMV-seronegative.

This clone came up a few times. The J gene is TRBJ2-7, the V gene TRBV6-5; D is uncertain. Trimming took off 0 bases at V and 2 bases at J, with 11 bases between the two ends. Germline loops: CDR1 MNHEY, CDR2 SVGAGI. This CDR3 is built from 15 residues. The CDR3 coding sequence is TGTGCCAGCAGTTACTCGATCCCAGGCCCCTACGAGCAGTACTTC. It specifies CASSYSIPGPYEQYF.

This clone occurred a few times. The rearrangement joins TRBV16 to TRBJ1-2; 7 bases map to TRBD1. Germline assignment: CDR1 KGHSY and CDR2 FQNENV. The V and J ends lost 4 bases and 2 bases, in that order; junction bases with no gene match: 7. The CDR3 has 15 residues. CDR3 coding DNA: TGTGCCAGCAGCCCCTTAGAACAGGGGAACTATGGCTACACCTTC. Its protein product is CASSPLEQGNYGYTF. Full variable domain (rest looked up from reference TRBV16 and TRBJ1-2): GEEVAQTPKHLVRGEGQKAKLYCAPIKGHSYVFWYQQVLKNEFKFLISFQNENVFDETGMPKERFSAKCLPNSPCSLEIQATKLEDSAVYFCASSPLEQGNYGYTFGSGTRLTVV.

This chain joins TRBV7-3 and TRBJ2-1, with D possibly matching TRBD1 (6 bases). The V end was cut by 3 bases, the J end by 7 bases, with 19 bases between. Germline V gene sequence: CDR1 SGHTA, CDR2 FQGTGA. The CDR3 contains 16 residues. The CDR3 sequence is CASSFKGHGRGNEQFF. In DNA form, the CDR3 reads TGTGCCAGCAGCTTTAAGGGACACGGCCGCGGGAATGAGCAGTTCTTC. The whole variable domain, remainder taken from reference TRBV7-3 and TRBJ2-1, is GAGVSQTPSNKVTEKGKYVELRCDPISGHTALYWYRQSLGQGPEFLIYFQGTGAADDSGLPNDRFFAVRPEGSVSTLKIQRTERGDSAVYLCASSFKGHGRGNEQFFGPGTRLTVL.

V is TRBV4-2 and J is TRBJ1-4, with unresolved D. From germline, CDR1 is LGHNA and CDR2 YNFKEQ. CDR3 size: 15 residues. Trimming stripped 0 bases from V and 5 bases from J, with 10 bases between. The CDR3 sequence: CASSQEQSLNEKLFF. In nucleotides, the CDR3 is TGTGCCAGCAGCCAAGAACAGAGTCTAAATGAAAAACTGTTTTTT.

V gene TRBV11-1 combines with J gene TRBJ1-2; 8 positions match TRBD1. This CDR3 spans 17 amino acids. CDR1 is SGHAT, CDR2 FQDESV, per germline (reference sequence). Trimming at V came to 5 bases and at J to 8 bases, leaving 19 bases not matched to a gene. The CDR3 DNA is TGTGCCAGCAGCCCCCGGGGATGGACAGGGATGTCAGGCGGCTACACCTTC. This encodes CASSPRGWTGMSGGYTF.

The rearrangement uses TRBV4-1 and TRBJ2-5; D remains unclear. The CDR3 extends over 13 amino acids. Germline V gene data show CDR1 as MGHRA and CDR2 as YSYEKL. Trimming cost V 1 base and J 5 bases, with 8 bases left between them. The CDR3 reads CASSQGELETQYF. In nucleotides, the CDR3 is TGCGCCAGCAGCCAAGGAGAACTGGAGACCCAGTACTTC.

The gene calls are TRBV5-1 and TRBJ1-2; D remains ambiguous. This CDR3 is 11 amino acids long. V lost 3 bases and J 5 bases, leaving 5 bases between the germline ends. Germline lookup yields CDR1 SGHRS and CDR2 YFSETQ. The CDR3 region is CASSSGYGYTF. CDR3 DNA: TGCGCCAGCAGCTCGGGATATGGCTACACCTTC.

This chain uses TRBV28 with TRBJ1-1, with a tentative D call TRBD1 (6 bases). Germline V gene data show CDR1 as MDHEN and CDR2 as SYDVKM. This CDR3 spans 12 amino acids. V lost 10 bases to trimming and J lost 7 bases, with 16 bases between them. The chain's CDR3 is CATNLGAGEAFF. DNA for the CDR3: TGTGCCACCAATTTGGGGGCGGGTGAAGCTTTCTTT.

In this sample, this clone turned up a few times. The V and J genes are TRBV27 and TRBJ2-5; 8 bases line up with TRBD1. Losses at the gene ends were 5 bases for V and 4 bases for J; bases not matched to a gene: 12. The CDR3 consists of 16 residues. Per germline, CDR1 MNHEY and CDR2 SMNVEV (reference sequence). CDR3 region: CASSPWTGSERETQYF. CDR3 nucleotide sequence: TGTGCCAGCAGTCCTTGGACAGGGTCAGAGAGAGAGACCCAGTACTTC.

The CDR3 loop reads CASSKRSGLGAYEQYF. DNA of the CDR3: TGTGCCAGCAGCAAAAGATCGGGACTAGGGGCCTACGAGCAGTACTTC. This sequence joins TRBV21-1 and TRBJ2-7; the D call in the table, TRBD2, was not verified against the DNA. TRBV21-1 is assigned pseudogene status. The CDR3 spans 16 residues.

V and J are TRBV2 and TRBJ1-5; TRBD1 might be the D (5 bases). CDR1 and CDR2 from the germline V gene are SNHLY and FYNNEI. This CDR3 is 17 amino acids long. V shed 7 bases and J shed 1 base, with 20 bases lying between them. CDR3 residues: CASTGQGGLVSNQPQHF. The CDR3 nucleotides read TGTGCCAGCACAGGTCAGGGCGGTTTGGTGAGCAATCAGCCCCAGCATTTT.

V is TRBV15 and J is TRBJ1-2; 8 positions match TRBD1. Per the germline V gene, CDR1 is LNHNV and CDR2 is YYDKDF (reference sequence). This CDR3 spans 17 amino acids. V was pared by 0 bases and J by 8 bases, with 14 bases of the junction left unmatched. The CDR3 coding sequence is TGTGCCACCAGCAGAGATACTTACAGGACAGGGATCCGCGGCTACACCTTC. Its translation is CATSRDTYRTGIRGYTF.

The V gene is TRBV9, the J gene TRBJ2-3, with D possibly being TRBD2 (5 bases). V shed 5 bases and J shed 1 base, with 11 bases lying between them. Germline values: CDR1 SGDLS, CDR2 YYNGEE. The CDR3 is 14 residues long. This CDR3 reads CASSSAVGTDTQYF. DNA of the CDR3: TGTGCCAGCAGTAGCGCTGTGGGCACAGATACGCAGTATTTT.

The V call is TRBV2, the J call TRBJ1-1; 7 nucleotides line up with TRBD1. The CDR3 is 13 amino acids. Germline-derived CDR1 and CDR2 are SNHLY and FYNNEI. With V trimmed by 7 bases and J by 3 bases, 5 bases remained unmatched. The CDR3 sequence: CASNPQGDTEAFF. CDR3 bases: TGTGCCAGCAACCCTCAGGGGGACACTGAAGCTTTCTTT. Full variable domain (missing parts from reference TRBV2 and TRBJ1-1): EPEVTQTPSHQVTQMGQEVILRCVPISNHLYFYWYRQILGQKVEFLVSFYNNEISEKSEIFDDQFSVERPDGSNFTLKIRSTKLEDSAMYFCASNPQGDTEAFFGQGTRLTVV.

J is TRBJ1-3 and V is TRBV5-1; the D is unclear. From germline, CDR1 is SGHRS and CDR2 YFSETQ. The CDR3 has 13 amino acids. V was cut by 4 bases and J by 1 base, with 6 bases left in between. This chain's CDR3 is CASSTGSGNTIYF. As DNA, the CDR3 is TGCGCCAGCAGCACGGGGTCTGGAAACACCATATATTTT. The entire variable domain, with the rest obtained from reference TRBV5-1 and TRBJ1-3, is as follows: KAGVTQTPRYLIKTRGQQVTLSCSPISGHRSVSWYQQTPGQGLQFLFEYFSETQRNKGNFPGRFSGRQFSNSRSEMNVSTLELGDSALYLCASSTGSGNTIYFGEGSWLTVV.

This clone was picked up one time. The chain couples TRBV30 to TRBJ1-1; tentative D call: TRBD1 (5 bases). The V end was cut by 1 base, the J end by 1 base, with 13 bases between. The CDR3 sequence is 15 residues long. Germline V gene sequence: CDR1 GTSNPN, CDR2 SVGIG (reference sequence). The CDR3 reads CAWSEGYGTNTEAFF. The CDR3 DNA sequence: TGTGCCTGGAGTGAGGGGTACGGTACGAACACTGAAGCTTTCTTT.

This sequence joins TRBV6-5 and TRBJ2-1; 10 bases agree with TRBD2. Germline CDR1 reads MNHEY; CDR2 reads SVGAGI. The CDR3 consists of 15 residues. V lost 5 bases and J lost 9; bases outside the gene matches: 10. The CDR3 region has the DNA TGTGCCAGCAGTGCCGGGACTAGCGTTCTCGGTGAGCAGTTCTTC. Protein product: CASSAGTSVLGEQFF.

V usage is TRBV4-1 and J usage is TRBJ2-1; 15 bases are a match to TRBD2. Germline CDR1 and CDR2: MGHRA and YSYEKL. This CDR3 comprises 16 residues. Trimming cost V 4 bases and J 9 bases; bases outside gene matches: 7. The CDR3 sequence: CASSLRTSGGAGEQFF. CDR3 sequence (DNA): TGCGCCAGCAGCCTCCGGACTAGCGGGGGGGCGGGTGAGCAGTTCTTC.